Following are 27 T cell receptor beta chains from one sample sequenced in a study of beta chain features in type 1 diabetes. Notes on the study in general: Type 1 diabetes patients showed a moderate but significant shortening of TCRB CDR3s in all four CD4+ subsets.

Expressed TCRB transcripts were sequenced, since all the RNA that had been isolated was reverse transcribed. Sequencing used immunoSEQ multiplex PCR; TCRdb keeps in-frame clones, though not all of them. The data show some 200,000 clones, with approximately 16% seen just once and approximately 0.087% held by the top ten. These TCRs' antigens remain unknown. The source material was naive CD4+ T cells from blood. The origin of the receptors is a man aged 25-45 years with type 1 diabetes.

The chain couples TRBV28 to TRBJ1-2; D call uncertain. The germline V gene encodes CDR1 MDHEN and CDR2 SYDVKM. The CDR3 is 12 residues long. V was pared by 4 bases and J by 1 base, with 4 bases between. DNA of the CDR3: TGTGCCAGCAGTTCCAATAACTATGGCTACACCTTC. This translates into CASSSNNYGYTF.

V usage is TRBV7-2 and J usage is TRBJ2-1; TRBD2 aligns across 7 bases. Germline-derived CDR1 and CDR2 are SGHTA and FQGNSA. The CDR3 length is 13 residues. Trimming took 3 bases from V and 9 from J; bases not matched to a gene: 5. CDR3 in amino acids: CASSFTREGEQFF. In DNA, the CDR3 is TGTGCCAGCAGCTTCACTAGGGAGGGTGAGCAGTTCTTC.

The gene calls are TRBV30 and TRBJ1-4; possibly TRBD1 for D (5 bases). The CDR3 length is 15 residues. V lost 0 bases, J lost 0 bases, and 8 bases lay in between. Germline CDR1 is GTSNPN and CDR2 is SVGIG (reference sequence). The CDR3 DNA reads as TGTGCCTGGAGTGTTGGGGGAACAACTAATGAAAAACTGTTTTTT. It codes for CAWSVGGTTNEKLFF.

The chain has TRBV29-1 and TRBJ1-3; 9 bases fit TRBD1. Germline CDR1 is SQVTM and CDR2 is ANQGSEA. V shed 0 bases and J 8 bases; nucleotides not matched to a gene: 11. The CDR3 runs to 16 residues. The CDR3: CSVEEGKDRGCDTIYF. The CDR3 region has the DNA TGCAGCGTTGAAGAGGGGAAGGACAGGGGCTGCGACACCATATATTTT.

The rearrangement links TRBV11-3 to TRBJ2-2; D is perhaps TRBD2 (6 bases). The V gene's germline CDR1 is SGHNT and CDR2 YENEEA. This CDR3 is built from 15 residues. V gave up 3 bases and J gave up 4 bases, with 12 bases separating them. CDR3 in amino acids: CASSFTSSRTGELFF. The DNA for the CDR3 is TGTGCCAGCAGCTTCACTAGCTCCCGCACCGGGGAGCTGTTTTTT.

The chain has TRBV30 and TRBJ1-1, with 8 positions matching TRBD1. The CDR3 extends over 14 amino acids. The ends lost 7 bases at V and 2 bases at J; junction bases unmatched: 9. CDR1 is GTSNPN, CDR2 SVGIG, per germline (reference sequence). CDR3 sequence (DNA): TGTGCCTCTATGAGACAGGGGCTTAACACTGAAGCTTTCTTT. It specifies CASMRQGLNTEAFF.

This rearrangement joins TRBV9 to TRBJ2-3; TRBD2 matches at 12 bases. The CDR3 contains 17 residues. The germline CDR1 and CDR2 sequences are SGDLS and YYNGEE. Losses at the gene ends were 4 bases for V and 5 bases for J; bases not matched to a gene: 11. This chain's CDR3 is CASSPQTSGSSQDTQYF. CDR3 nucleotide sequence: TGTGCCAGCAGCCCCCAGACTAGCGGGAGCTCCCAAGATACGCAGTATTTT.

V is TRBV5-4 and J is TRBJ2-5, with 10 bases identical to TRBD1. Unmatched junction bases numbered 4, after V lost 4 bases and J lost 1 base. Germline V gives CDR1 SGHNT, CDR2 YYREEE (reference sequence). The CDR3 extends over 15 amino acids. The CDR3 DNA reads TGTGCCAGCAGCACCCGACAGGGGGCCCAAGAGACCCAGTACTTC. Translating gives CASSTRQGAQETQYF.

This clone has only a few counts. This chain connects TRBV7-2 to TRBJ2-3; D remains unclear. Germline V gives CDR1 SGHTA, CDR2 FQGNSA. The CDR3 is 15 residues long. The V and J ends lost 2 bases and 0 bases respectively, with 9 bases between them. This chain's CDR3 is CASSLLAASTDTQYF. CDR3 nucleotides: TGTGCCAGCAGCTTACTTGCAGCTAGCACAGATACGCAGTATTTT.

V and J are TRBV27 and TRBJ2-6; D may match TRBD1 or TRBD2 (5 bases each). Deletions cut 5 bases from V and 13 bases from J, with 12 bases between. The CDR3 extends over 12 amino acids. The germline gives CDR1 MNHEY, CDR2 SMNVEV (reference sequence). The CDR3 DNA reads TGTGCCAGCAGTCTTCAGGGAGAGGTCCTGACTTTC. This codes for CASSLQGEVLTF.

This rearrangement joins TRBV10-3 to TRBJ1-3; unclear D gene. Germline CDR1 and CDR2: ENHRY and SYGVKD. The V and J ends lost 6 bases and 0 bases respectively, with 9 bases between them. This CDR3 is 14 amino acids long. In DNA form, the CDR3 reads TGTGCCATCAGGAGTGAGAGCTCTGGAAACACCATATATTTT. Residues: CAIRSESSGNTIYF.

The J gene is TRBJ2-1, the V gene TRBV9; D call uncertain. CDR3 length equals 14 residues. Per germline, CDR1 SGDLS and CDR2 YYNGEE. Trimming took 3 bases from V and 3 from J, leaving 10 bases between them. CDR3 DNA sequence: TGTGCCAGCAGCGGCGGCGGTAGCTACAATGAGCAGTTCTTC. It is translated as CASSGGGSYNEQFF.

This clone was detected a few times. DNA of the CDR3: TGTGCCAGCAAACCCGGACTAGCGGGAGAAGATACGCAGTATTTT. Amino acid sequence: CASKPGLAGEDTQYF. The chain has TRBV10-3 and TRBJ2-3, with TRBD2 matching over 13 bases. With V trimmed by 10 bases and J by 5 bases, 9 bases remained unmatched. The CDR3 runs 15 residues. In germline, CDR1 is ENHRY, CDR2 SYGVKD.

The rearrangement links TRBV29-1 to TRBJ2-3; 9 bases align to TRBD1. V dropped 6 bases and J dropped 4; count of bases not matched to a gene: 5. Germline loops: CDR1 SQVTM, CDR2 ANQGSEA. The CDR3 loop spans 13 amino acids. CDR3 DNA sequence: TGCAGCGTCGGGACAGGGCCGGCAGATACGCAGTATTTT. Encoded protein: CSVGTGPADTQYF.

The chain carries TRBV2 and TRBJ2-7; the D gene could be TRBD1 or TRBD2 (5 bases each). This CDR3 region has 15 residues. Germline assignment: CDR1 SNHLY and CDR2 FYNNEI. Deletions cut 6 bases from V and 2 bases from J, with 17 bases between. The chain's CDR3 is CASRRQGGQTYEQYF. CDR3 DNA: TGTGCCAGCAGGAGGCAGGGCGGGCAGACCTACGAGCAGTACTTC.

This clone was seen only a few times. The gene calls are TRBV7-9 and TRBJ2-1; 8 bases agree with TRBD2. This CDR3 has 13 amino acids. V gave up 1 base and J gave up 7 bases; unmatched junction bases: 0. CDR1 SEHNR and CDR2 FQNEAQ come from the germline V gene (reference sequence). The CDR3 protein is CASSLGLANEQFF. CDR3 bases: TGTGCCAGCAGCTTAGGACTAGCGAATGAGCAGTTCTTC. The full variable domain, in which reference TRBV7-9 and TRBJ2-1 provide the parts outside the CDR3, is DTGVSQNPRHKITKRGQNVTFRCDPISEHNRLYWYRQTLGQGPEFLTYFQNEAQLEKSRLLSDRFSAERPKGSFSTLEIQRTEQGDSAMYLCASSLGLANEQFFGPGTRLTVL.

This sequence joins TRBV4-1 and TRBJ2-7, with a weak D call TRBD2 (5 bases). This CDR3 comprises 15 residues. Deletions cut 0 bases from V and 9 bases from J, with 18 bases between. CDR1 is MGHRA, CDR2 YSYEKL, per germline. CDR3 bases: TGCGCCAGCAGCCAAGATCTATGGACTCTTCGTCGGCAGTACTTC. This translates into CASSQDLWTLRRQYF.

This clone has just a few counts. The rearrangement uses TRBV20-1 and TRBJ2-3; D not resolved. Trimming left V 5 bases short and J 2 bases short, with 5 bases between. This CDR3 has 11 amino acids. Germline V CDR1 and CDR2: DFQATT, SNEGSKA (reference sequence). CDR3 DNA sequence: TGCAGTGCTGATGACACAGATACGCAGTATTTT. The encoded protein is CSADDTDTQYF.

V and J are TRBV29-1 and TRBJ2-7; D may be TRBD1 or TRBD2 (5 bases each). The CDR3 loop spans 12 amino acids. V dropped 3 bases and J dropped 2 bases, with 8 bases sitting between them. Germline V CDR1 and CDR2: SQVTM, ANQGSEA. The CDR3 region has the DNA TGCAGCGTTGAGGGACGAACCTACGAGCAGTACTTC. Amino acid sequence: CSVEGRTYEQYF.

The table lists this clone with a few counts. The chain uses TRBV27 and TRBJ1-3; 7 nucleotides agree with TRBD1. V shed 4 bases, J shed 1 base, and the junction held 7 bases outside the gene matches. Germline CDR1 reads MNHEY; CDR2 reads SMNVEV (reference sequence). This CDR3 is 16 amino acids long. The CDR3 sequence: CASSWEGAPSGNTIYF. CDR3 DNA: TGTGCCAGCAGTTGGGAGGGGGCGCCTTCTGGAAACACCATATATTTT.

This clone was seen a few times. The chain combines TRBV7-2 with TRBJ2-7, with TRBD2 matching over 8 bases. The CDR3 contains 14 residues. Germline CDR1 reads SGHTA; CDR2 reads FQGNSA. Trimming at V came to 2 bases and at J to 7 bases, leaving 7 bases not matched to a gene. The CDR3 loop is CASSLNREGREQYF. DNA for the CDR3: TGTGCCAGCAGCTTAAATCGGGAGGGCCGGGAGCAGTACTTC.

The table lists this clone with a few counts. This CDR3 is CASSTPSYSYEQYF. Here the CDR3 DNA reads TGTGCCAGCAGTACTCCATCCTACTCCTACGAGCAGTACTTC. The chain recombines TRBV28 with TRBJ2-7; D unresolved. CDR3 length equals 14 residues. CDR1 and CDR2 from the germline V gene are MDHEN and SYDVKM. Trimming removed 5 bases from V and 0 bases from J, with 11 bases in between.

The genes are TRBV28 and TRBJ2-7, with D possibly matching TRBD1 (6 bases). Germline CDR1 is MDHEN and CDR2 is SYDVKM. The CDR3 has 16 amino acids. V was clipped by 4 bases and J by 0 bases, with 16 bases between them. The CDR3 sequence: CASSYSRTASSYEQYF. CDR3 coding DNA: TGTGCCAGCAGTTACTCTCGGACAGCCAGCTCCTACGAGCAGTACTTC.

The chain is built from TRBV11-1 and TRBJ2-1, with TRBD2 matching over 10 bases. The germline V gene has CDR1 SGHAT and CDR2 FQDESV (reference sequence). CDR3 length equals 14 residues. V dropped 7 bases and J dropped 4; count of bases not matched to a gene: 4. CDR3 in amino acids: CASTGTSAYNEQFF. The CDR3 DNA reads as TGTGCCAGCACCGGGACTAGCGCTTACAATGAGCAGTTCTTC. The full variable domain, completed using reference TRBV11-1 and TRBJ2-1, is EAEVAQSPRYKITEKSQAVAFWCDPISGHATLYWYRQILGQGPELLVQFQDESVVDDSQLPKDRFSAERLKGVDSTLKIQPAELGDSAMYLCASTGTSAYNEQFFGPGTRLTVL.

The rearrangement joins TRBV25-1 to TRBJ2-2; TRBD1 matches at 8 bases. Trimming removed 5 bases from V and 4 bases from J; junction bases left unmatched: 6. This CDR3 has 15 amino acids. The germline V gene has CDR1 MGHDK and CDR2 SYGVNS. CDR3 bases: TGTGCCAGCAGTACGGACAGGGCCCCCACCGGGGAGCTGTTTTTT. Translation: CASSTDRAPTGELFF.

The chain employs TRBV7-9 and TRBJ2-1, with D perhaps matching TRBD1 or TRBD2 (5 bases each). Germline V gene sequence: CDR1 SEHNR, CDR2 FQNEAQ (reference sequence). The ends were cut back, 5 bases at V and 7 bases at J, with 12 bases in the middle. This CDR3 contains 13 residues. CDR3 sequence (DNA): TGTGCCAGCAGCCCTGGGGGTATTAATGAGCAGTTCTTC. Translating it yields CASSPGGINEQFF.

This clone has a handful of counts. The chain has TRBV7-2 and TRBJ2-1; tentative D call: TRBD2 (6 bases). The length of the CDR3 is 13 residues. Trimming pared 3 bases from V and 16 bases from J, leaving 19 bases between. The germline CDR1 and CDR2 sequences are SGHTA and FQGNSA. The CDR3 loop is CASSFGGSVLEFF. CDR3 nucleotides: TGTGCCAGCAGCTTCGGGGGTTCCGTGTTGGAATTCTTC.